These 16 T cell receptor beta chains came from one sample sequenced in a study of a mutant IDH1 vaccine in newly diagnosed glioma. The time point is: week 35, safety follow-up. All doses held 300 ug of mutant IDH1 20-mer peptide, with topical imiquimod. Antigens for these TCRs are unknown. Clones were read by immunoSEQ multiplex PCR, and TCRdb kept only the in-frame ones, dropping some. The data contain approximately 50,000 clones, approximately 87% of them singletons. The sequences come from PBMCs, collected from a glioma patient whose treatment included an IDH1 peptide vaccine. These receptors were collected from a middle-aged man with glioma.

J is TRBJ2-1 and V is TRBV27; perhaps D is TRBD1 or TRBD2 (7 bases each). Germline assignment: CDR1 MNHEY and CDR2 SMNVEV (reference sequence). The CDR3 spans 15 residues. V lost 8 bases and J 3 bases, leaving 17 bases between the germline ends. CDR3 nucleotide sequence: TGTGCCAGCCACCAGGGGGGGAGCCTCTACAATGAGCAGTTCTTC. Its translation: CASHQGGSLYNEQFF.

The V gene is TRBV5-1, the J gene TRBJ2-3; no clear D. Germline V lookup: CDR1 SGHRS, CDR2 YFSETQ. Trimming took 0 bases from V and 3 from J, leaving 5 bases between them. The CDR3 runs to 13 residues. The CDR3: CASSLARTDTQYF. For the CDR3, the DNA is TGCGCCAGCAGCTTGGCCCGGACAGATACGCAGTATTTT.

The chain joins TRBV15 to TRBJ2-7, with D possibly TRBD2 on 5 matching bases. CDR3 length equals 12 residues. V was cut by 9 bases and J by 2 bases, with 11 bases left in between. Germline loops: CDR1 LNHNV, CDR2 YYDKDF (reference sequence). The CDR3 DNA reads TGTGCCACTCGGGGATCGACCTACGAGCAGTACTTC. This sequence encodes CATRGSTYEQYF.

The chain uses TRBV9 and TRBJ2-7; 8 nucleotides align to TRBD1. CDR1 and CDR2 from the germline V gene are SGDLS and YYNGEE. CDR3 size: 15 residues. The V segment lost 4 bases and the J segment 6 bases; nucleotides outside the gene matches: 12. The DNA for the CDR3 is TGTGCCAGCAGCCCCCTATCAGGGGGCTTTTCCGAGCAGTACTTC. It encodes CASSPLSGGFSEQYF.

The chain is built from TRBV5-8 and TRBJ2-7; 15 bases fit TRBD2. Trimming took 4 bases from V and 3 from J; bases not matched to a gene: 11. Germline values: CDR1 SGHTS, CDR2 YDEGEE. This CDR3 region has 18 residues. CDR3 amino acids: CASSPDTGLAGGFYEQYF. CDR3 sequence (DNA): TGTGCCAGCAGCCCGGACACGGGACTAGCGGGAGGTTTCTACGAGCAGTACTTC.

The chain recombines TRBV5-1 with TRBJ2-7, with D tentatively TRBD2 (6 bases). This CDR3 contains 13 residues. Trimming took off 2 bases at V and 7 bases at J, with 13 bases between the two ends. Germline CDR1 reads SGHRS; CDR2 reads YFSETQ. CDR3 sequence (DNA): TGCGCCAGCAGCTTTGACGGGGCGGGGGAGCAGTACTTC. Translation gives CASSFDGAGEQYF.

The rearrangement uses TRBV6-1 and TRBJ2-7, with 9 bases fitting TRBD2. V lost 0 bases to trimming and J lost 3 bases; unmatched junction nucleotides: 3. The CDR3 spans 15 residues. Germline assignment: CDR1 MNHNS and CDR2 SASEGT. CDR3 in amino acids: CASSEALAGLYEQYF. The CDR3 DNA is TGTGCCAGCAGTGAAGCCCTAGCGGGACTCTACGAGCAGTACTTC.

The rearrangement links TRBV19 to TRBJ1-5; D unclear. Germline values: CDR1 LNHDA, CDR2 SQIVND (reference sequence). V was trimmed by 7 bases and J by 2 bases, leaving 15 bases between them. The CDR3 loop spans 15 amino acids. The CDR3 loop is CASTRRGSGNQPQHF. The CDR3 coding sequence is TGTGCCAGTACCCGTCGAGGGTCGGGCAATCAGCCCCAGCATTTT. Using reference TRBV19 and TRBJ1-5 for the parts outside the CDR3, the full variable domain is DGGITQSPKYLFRKEGQNVTLSCEQNLNHDAMYWYRQDPGQGLRLIYYSQIVNDFQKGDIAEGYSVSREKKESFPLTVTSAQKNPTAFYLCASTRRGSGNQPQHFGDGTRLSIL.

This clone was detected only once. The chain carries TRBV27 and TRBJ2-7, with D possibly TRBD2 on 7 matching bases. V was shortened by 6 bases and J by 7 bases, with 25 bases between the two germline ends. Looked up from germline, CDR1 is MNHEY and CDR2 is SMNVEV (reference sequence). This CDR3 is built from 16 residues. CDR3 in amino acids: CASSQPRGAGVGEQYF. The CDR3, as DNA: TGTGCCAGCAGCCAACCGAGGGGGGCGGGGGTTGGGGAGCAGTACTTC.

The chain couples TRBV27 to TRBJ1-5; D uncertain. Germline V CDR1 and CDR2: MNHEY, SMNVEV (reference sequence). V gave up 2 bases and J gave up 7 bases, with 18 bases separating them. The length of the CDR3 is 16 residues. DNA for the CDR3: TGTGCCAGCAGTTTAGGGTCGGACCCAGTTCGCCAGCCCCAGCATTTT. This gives the protein CASSLGSDPVRQPQHF.

The V and J genes are TRBV20-1 and TRBJ1-1; no clear D gene. V lost 6 bases and J 2 bases, leaving 4 bases between the germline ends. The germline gives CDR1 DFQATT, CDR2 SNEGSKA (reference sequence). The CDR3 is 10 amino acids. The CDR3 sequence is CSARNTEAFF. CDR3 bases: TGCAGTGCACGTAACACTGAAGCTTTCTTT.

This rearrangement joins TRBV29-1 to TRBJ2-3; the match to TRBD2 covers 7 bases. The CDR3 is made up of 13 amino acids. J lost 3 bases, V lost 4 bases, and 4 bases had no gene match. Per germline, CDR1 SQVTM and CDR2 ANQGSEA. The CDR3 reads CSVGGAGTDTQYF. The CDR3 DNA reads TGCAGCGTTGGGGGAGCGGGGACAGATACGCAGTATTTT.

The chain links TRBV25-1 to TRBJ2-1, with D uncertain. The V gene's germline CDR1 is MGHDK and CDR2 SYGVNS. This CDR3 comprises 14 residues. Trimming removed 4 bases at V and 9 bases at J, with 16 bases between. The CDR3 nucleotides read TGTGCCAGCAGTGGCCTAGTAGAGTCCAGTGAGCAGTTCTTC. Translated, it gives CASSGLVESSEQFF.

The chain joins TRBV5-6 to TRBJ2-5; 11 bases line up with TRBD1. Germline-derived CDR1 and CDR2 are SGHDT and YYEEEE. The CDR3 sequence is 15 residues long. J lost 1 base, V lost 4 bases, and 3 bases had no gene match. Here the CDR3 reads CASSPDRGLQETQYF. Here the CDR3 DNA reads TGTGCCAGCAGCCCGGACAGGGGGCTCCAAGAGACCCAGTACTTC. The full variable domain, with the rest looked up from reference TRBV5-6 and TRBJ2-5, is DAGVTQSPTHLIKTRGQQVTLRCSPKSGHDTVSWYQQALGQGPQFIFQYYEEEERQRGNFPDRFSGHQFPNYSSELNVNALLLGDSALYLCASSPDRGLQETQYFGPGTRLLVL.

CDR3 protein: CASSFPGETYGYTF. CDR3 in DNA: TGTGCCAGCAGCTTTCCAGGGGAGACCTATGGCTACACCTTC. The rearrangement uses TRBV7-2 and TRBJ1-2, with TRBD1 as a possible D gene (6 bases). CDR3 length: 14 residues. Germline V gene data show CDR1 as SGHTA and CDR2 as FQGNSA. Trimming took off 3 bases at V and 4 bases at J, with 12 bases between the two ends.

This sequence joins TRBV27 and TRBJ1-4, with 9 bases lining up with TRBD1. V trimming: 5 bases; J trimming: 5 bases; junction bases outside the gene matches: 6. CDR1 and CDR2 from the germline V gene are MNHEY and SMNVEV (reference sequence). The CDR3 length is 15 residues. The CDR3 nucleotides are TGTGCCAGCAGTCGTATTACAGGGGGCAATGAAAAACTGTTTTTT. Translating gives CASSRITGGNEKLFF.